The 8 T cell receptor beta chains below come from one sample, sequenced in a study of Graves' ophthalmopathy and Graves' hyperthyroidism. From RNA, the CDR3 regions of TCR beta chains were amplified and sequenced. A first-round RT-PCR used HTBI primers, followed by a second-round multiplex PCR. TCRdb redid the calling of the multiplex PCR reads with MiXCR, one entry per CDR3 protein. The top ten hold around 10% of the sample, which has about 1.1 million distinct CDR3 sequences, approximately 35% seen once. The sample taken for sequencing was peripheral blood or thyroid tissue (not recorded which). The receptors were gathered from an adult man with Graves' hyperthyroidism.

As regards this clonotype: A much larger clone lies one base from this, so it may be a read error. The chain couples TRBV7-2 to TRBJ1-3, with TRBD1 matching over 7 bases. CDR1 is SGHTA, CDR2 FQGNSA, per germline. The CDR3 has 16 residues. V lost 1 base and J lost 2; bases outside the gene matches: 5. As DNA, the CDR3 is TGTGCCAGCAGCTTAGAGACAGGGTTCCCTGGAAACACCATATATTTT. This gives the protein CASSLETGFPGNTIYF.

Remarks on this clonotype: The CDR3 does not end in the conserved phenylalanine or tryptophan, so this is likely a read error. The CDR3 nucleotides read TGTGCCAGCAGGACTAGCGGGTTGGGTGTGGAGACCCAGTACTCC. It translates to CASRTSGLGVETQYS. This chain joins TRBV12-3 or TRBV12-4 and TRBJ2-5, with 10 positions matching TRBD2. The CDR3 length is 15 residues. J was trimmed by 5 bases and V by 6 bases; bases with no gene match: 9.

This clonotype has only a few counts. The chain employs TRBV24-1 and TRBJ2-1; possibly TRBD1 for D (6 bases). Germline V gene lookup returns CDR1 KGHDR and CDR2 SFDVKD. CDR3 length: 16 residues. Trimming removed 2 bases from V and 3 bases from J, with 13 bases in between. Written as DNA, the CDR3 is TGTGCCACCAGTGATTCCTTCAGGGGCATCTACAATGAGCAGTTCTTC. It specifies CATSDSFRGIYNEQFF.

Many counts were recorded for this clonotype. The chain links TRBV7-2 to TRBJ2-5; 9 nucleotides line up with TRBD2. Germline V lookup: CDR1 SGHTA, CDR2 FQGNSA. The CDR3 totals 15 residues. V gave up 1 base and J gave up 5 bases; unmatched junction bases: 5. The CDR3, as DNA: TGTGCCAGCAGCTTAGGAGCGGGGGGTTCGGAGACCCAGTACTTC. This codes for CASSLGAGGSETQYF. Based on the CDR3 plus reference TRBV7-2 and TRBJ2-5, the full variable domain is GAGVSQSPSNKVTEKGKDVELRCDPISGHTALYWYRQSLGQGLEFLIYFQGNSAPDKSGLPSDRFSAERTGGSVSTLTIQRTQQEDSAVYLCASSLGAGGSETQYFGPGTRLLVL.

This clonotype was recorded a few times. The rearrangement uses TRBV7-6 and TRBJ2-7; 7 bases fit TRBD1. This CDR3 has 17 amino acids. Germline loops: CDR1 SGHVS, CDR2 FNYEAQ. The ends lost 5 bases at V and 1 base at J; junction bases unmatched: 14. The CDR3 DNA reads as TGTGCCAGCAGCCCTACCCCATCCGGGACAGAATCCTACGAGCAGTACTTC. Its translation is CASSPTPSGTESYEQYF.

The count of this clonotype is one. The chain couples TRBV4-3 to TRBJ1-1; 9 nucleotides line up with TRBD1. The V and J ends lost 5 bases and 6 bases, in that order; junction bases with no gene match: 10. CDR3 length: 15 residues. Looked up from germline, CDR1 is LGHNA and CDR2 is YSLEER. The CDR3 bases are TGCGCCAGCAGCGAGGTCCCGGGACAGGGATCTGAAGCTTTCTTT. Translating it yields CASSEVPGQGSEAFF.

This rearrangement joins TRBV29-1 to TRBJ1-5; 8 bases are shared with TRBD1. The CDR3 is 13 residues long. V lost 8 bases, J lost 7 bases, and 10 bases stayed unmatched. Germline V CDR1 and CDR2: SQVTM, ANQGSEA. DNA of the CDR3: TGCAGCAGTGGACAGGGCAGAGGCCAGCCCCAGCATTTT. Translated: CSSGQGRGQPQHF.

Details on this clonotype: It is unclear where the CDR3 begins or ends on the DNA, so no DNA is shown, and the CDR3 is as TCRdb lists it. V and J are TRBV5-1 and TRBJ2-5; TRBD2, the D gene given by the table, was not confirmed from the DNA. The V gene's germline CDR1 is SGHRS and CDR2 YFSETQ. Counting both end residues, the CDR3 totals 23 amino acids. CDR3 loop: CASSLETVGGYTFGSGGYETQYF.